These 21 T cell receptor beta chains came from one sample sequenced in a study of T cell responses to AZD1222 COVID-19 vaccine. Sequencing was performed with immunoSEQ multiplex PCR; in TCRdb, only in-frame clones are kept and a portion is missing. Of about 120,000 clones detected, more than 70% appear once; the ten largest clones hold approximately 1.5%. Sequencing was performed on peripheral blood, taken on day 0 of AZD1222 vaccination. These receptors were collected from an adult in good health.

J is TRBJ2-3 and V is TRBV28; 7 positions match TRBD1. There are 17 residues in the CDR3. Germline CDR1 reads MDHEN; CDR2 reads SYDVKM. With V trimmed by 4 bases and J by 2 bases, 12 bases remained unmatched. CDR3 nucleotides: TGTGCCAGCAGTTCGCAAGGAGACAGGGCCTACACAGATACGCAGTATTTT. This gives the protein CASSSQGDRAYTDTQYF.

CDR3 loop: CASSPGTSLTYEQYF. In nucleotides, the CDR3 is TGTGCCAGCAGCCCGGGGACTAGTCTCACCTACGAGCAGTACTTC. The gene calls are TRBV7-7 and TRBJ2-7, with TRBD2 matching 8 bases. With 5 bases clipped from V and 2 bases from J, the junction kept 8 bases outside the gene matches. This CDR3 has 15 amino acids. Germline V gene sequence: CDR1 SSHAT, CDR2 FNYEAQ (reference sequence).

This rearrangement joins TRBV28 to TRBJ2-1; possibly TRBD2 for D (6 bases). V was shortened by 9 bases and J by 1 base, with 16 bases between the two germline ends. This CDR3 has 15 residues. Per germline, CDR1 MDHEN and CDR2 SYDVKM. CDR3 loop: CASWGSGTSYNEQFF. CDR3 sequence (DNA): TGTGCCAGTTGGGGTAGCGGCACATCCTACAATGAGCAGTTCTTC.

The rearrangement joins TRBV5-1 to TRBJ2-2; D possibly corresponds to TRBD2 (5 bases). This CDR3 region has 16 residues. The germline V and J ends were trimmed by 0 bases and 8 bases, with 17 bases remaining between them. Germline V CDR1 and CDR2: SGHRS, YFSETQ. CDR3 nucleotide sequence: TGCGCCAGCAGCTTGGCCACGGGGTCCGCAGGAGGGGAGCTGTTTTTT. Its translation: CASSLATGSAGGELFF. The full variable domain, completed using reference TRBV5-1 and TRBJ2-2, is KAGVTQTPRYLIKTRGQQVTLSCSPISGHRSVSWYQQTPGQGLQFLFEYFSETQRNKGNFPGRFSGRQFSNSRSEMNVSTLELGDSALYLCASSLATGSAGGELFFGEGSRLTVL.

The chain couples TRBV30 to TRBJ2-7, with D perhaps TRBD1 (6 bases). V shed 2 bases and J shed 9 bases, with 14 bases lying between them. The germline V gene encodes CDR1 GTSNPN and CDR2 SVGIG (reference sequence). The CDR3 is made up of 12 amino acids. DNA of the CDR3: TGTGCCTGGAGTCCCAGGGGCCTAGGGCAGTACTTC. It codes for CAWSPRGLGQYF.

V and J are TRBV19 and TRBJ2-7; 7 nucleotides line up with TRBD1. CDR3 size: 14 residues. From germline, CDR1 is LNHDA and CDR2 SQIVND (reference sequence). Germline trimming cut 4 bases from V and 3 bases from J; bases unmatched to any gene: 6. The CDR3 region is CASSTTRDSYEQYF. The CDR3 DNA follows: TGTGCCAGTAGTACGACCCGGGACAGCTACGAGCAGTACTTC.

V is TRBV7-9 and J is TRBJ2-5, with D unresolved. The germline CDR1 and CDR2 sequences are SEHNR and FQNEAQ (reference sequence). V lost 7 bases and J 1 base, leaving 13 bases between the germline ends. This CDR3 is 14 amino acids long. Written as DNA, the CDR3 is TGTGCCAGCACCACTACGGGTAGCCAAGAGACCCAGTACTTC. As protein: CASTTTGSQETQYF.

The chain joins TRBV5-6 to TRBJ1-2, with a tentative D call TRBD1 (6 bases). The V and J ends lost 4 bases and 6 bases respectively, with 13 bases between them. The CDR3 runs to 13 residues. Per germline, CDR1 SGHDT and CDR2 YYEEEE. DNA for the CDR3: TGTGCCAGCAGCCTACAGGGTTTTAATGGCTACACCTTC. Its protein product is CASSLQGFNGYTF. The whole variable domain, remainder taken from reference TRBV5-6 and TRBJ1-2, is DAGVTQSPTHLIKTRGQQVTLRCSPKSGHDTVSWYQQALGQGPQFIFQYYEEEERQRGNFPDRFSGHQFPNYSSELNVNALLLGDSALYLCASSLQGFNGYTFGSGTRLTVV.

This chain connects TRBV30 to TRBJ1-1; D is undetermined. The V end was cut by 1 base, the J end by 4 bases, with 10 bases between. This CDR3 has 13 residues. Germline loops: CDR1 GTSNPN, CDR2 SVGIG (reference sequence). In DNA form, the CDR3 reads TGTGCCTGGAGTGGGCTCCGAGGCACTGAAGCTTTCTTT. Encoded protein: CAWSGLRGTEAFF.

This rearrangement joins TRBV19 to TRBJ2-7; D may correspond to TRBD1 or TRBD2 (5 bases each). V was trimmed by 5 bases and J by 2 bases, leaving 16 bases between them. This CDR3 region has 15 residues. CDR1 and CDR2 from the germline V gene are LNHDA and SQIVND (reference sequence). This CDR3 is CASSPRDRKTYEQYF. For the CDR3, the DNA is TGTGCCAGTAGTCCCCGGGACCGAAAAACCTACGAGCAGTACTTC.

J is TRBJ2-7 and V is TRBV19; D gene ambiguous. Germline CDR1 and CDR2: LNHDA and SQIVND (reference sequence). V was trimmed by 6 bases and J by 6 bases, leaving 15 bases between them. The CDR3 extends over 13 amino acids. Written as DNA, the CDR3 is TGTGCCAGTAGCAGATCGGTGGGTACCGAGCAGTACTTC. This sequence encodes CASSRSVGTEQYF.

This chain joins TRBV6-1 and TRBJ1-2, with D possibly being TRBD1 (6 bases). The CDR3 is 15 residues long. Trimming removed 3 bases at V and 4 bases at J, with 15 bases between. From germline, CDR1 is MNHNS and CDR2 SASEGT. The CDR3 region is CASSESGTPFYGYTF. In DNA, the CDR3 is TGTGCCAGCAGTGAGAGTGGGACACCCTTCTATGGCTACACCTTC.

The chain uses TRBV28 and TRBJ1-2, with D maybe TRBD1 (5 bases). The germline V gene encodes CDR1 MDHEN and CDR2 SYDVKM. The germline V and J ends were trimmed by 8 bases and 4 bases, with 14 bases remaining between them. The CDR3 has 13 amino acids. The CDR3 here is CASGIGTLYGYTF. The CDR3 nucleotides read TGTGCCAGCGGAATAGGGACGCTCTATGGCTACACCTTC.

This chain uses TRBV18 with TRBJ1-1; D unresolved. Germline V CDR1 and CDR2: KGHSH, LQKENI. The CDR3 is 13 amino acids. Trimming left V 3 bases short and J 8 bases short, with 13 bases between. Here the CDR3 DNA reads TGTGCCAGCTCACCTCTCACGGCTGTGGAAGCTTTCTTT. It codes for CASSPLTAVEAFF.

The V and J genes are TRBV28 and TRBJ1-2, with TRBD1 identical over 9 bases. CDR3 length: 13 amino acids. The junction had 6 bases not matched to a gene; V was cut back by 5 bases and J by 8 bases. CDR1 and CDR2 (germline): MDHEN, SYDVKM. CDR3 amino acids: CASSHGQGIGYTF. CDR3 nucleotides: TGTGCCAGCAGTCATGGACAGGGGATAGGCTACACCTTC.

The V and J genes are TRBV5-1 and TRBJ1-1; D is possibly TRBD1 (5 bases). This CDR3 is 14 amino acids long. V was cut by 4 bases and J by 0 bases, with 10 bases left in between. Germline CDR1 reads SGHRS; CDR2 reads YFSETQ. CDR3: CASSPDTLNTEAFF. For the CDR3, the DNA is TGCGCCAGCAGCCCGGACACCTTGAACACTGAAGCTTTCTTT.

This clone showed up just once. The chain recombines TRBV5-6 with TRBJ1-1; D gene uncertain. The germline V gene has CDR1 SGHDT and CDR2 YYEEEE. The CDR3 runs to 14 residues. Trimming cost V 0 bases and J 7 bases, with 13 bases left between them. This chain's CDR3 is CASSLGAGRHEAFF. The CDR3 DNA is TGTGCCAGCAGCTTGGGAGCTGGACGGCATGAAGCTTTCTTT.

V is TRBV24-1 and J is TRBJ2-1; 7 nucleotides match TRBD2. Germline V CDR1 and CDR2: KGHDR, SFDVKD. The CDR3 consists of 16 residues. Trimming took 4 bases from V and 2 from J; bases not matched to a gene: 7. CDR3 sequence (DNA): TGTGCCACCAGTGACCCCCTAGCGGAAACCTACAATGAGCAGTTCTTC. It yields the protein CATSDPLAETYNEQFF.

V gene TRBV24-1 combines with J gene TRBJ1-5, with 7 positions matching TRBD1. CDR1 and CDR2 (germline): KGHDR, SFDVKD. V lost 6 bases, J lost 2 bases, and 6 bases stayed unmatched. This CDR3 has 15 residues. The CDR3 DNA reads TGTGCCACCAGTAACAGGGGAGTTGGCAATCAGCCCCAGCATTTT. As protein: CATSNRGVGNQPQHF.

V usage is TRBV29-1 and J usage is TRBJ2-1; TRBD2 agrees at 7 bases. Trimming removed 5 bases from V and 4 bases from J; junction bases left unmatched: 5. CDR3 length: 13 amino acids. Germline CDR1 is SQVTM and CDR2 is ANQGSEA. CDR3 loop: CSVIPGGYNEQFF. The CDR3 DNA is TGCAGCGTTATCCCGGGAGGATACAATGAGCAGTTCTTC.

CDR3 DNA: TGTGCCAGCAGCGTCTTTCGTCGGGAGGGCGGCACCGGGGAGCTGTTTTTT. Translating gives CASSVFRREGGTGELFF. The V and J genes are TRBV9 and TRBJ2-2, with TRBD2 matching 8 bases. Germline V gene data show CDR1 as SGDLS and CDR2 as YYNGEE. Trimming took 2 bases from V and 4 from J; bases not matched to a gene: 10. There are 17 residues in the CDR3. Drawing the rest from reference TRBV9 and TRBJ2-2, the complete variable domain is DSGVTQTPKHLITATGQRVTLRCSPRSGDLSVYWYQQSLDQGLQFLIQYYNGEERAKGNILERFSAQQFPDLHSELNLSSLELGDSALYFCASSVFRREGGTGELFFGEGSRLTVL.